Presented here are 20 T cell receptor beta chains from one specimen sequenced in a study of T cells expressing NK-cell markers. TCRdb reprocessed the 5' RACE reads and reports one entry per CDR3 protein, with no DNA. The clone table shows 200,000 to 300,000 distinct CDR3 sequences, with the ten largest holding around 0.42%. The material sequenced was blood T cells: a sorted CD56 or NKG2C T cell subset, CD4+ or CD8+ T cells, or bulk PBMC T cells (not recorded which). The receptors were gathered from a man aged 18 to 29 in good health.

CDR3 sequence: CASSLHADRAYGYTF. The J gene is TRBJ1-2, the V gene TRBV27; the TCRdb D gene call, TRBD1, has no DNA to confirm it. CDR3 size: 15 residues. The germline V gene encodes CDR1 MNHEY and CDR2 SMNVEV (reference sequence).

The CDR3 protein is CASSLAAGVSYNEQFF. This chain joins TRBV7-9 and TRBJ2-1; the TRBD1 assignment by TCRdb is unverifiable without DNA. The germline gives CDR1 SEHNR, CDR2 FQNEAQ (reference sequence). The CDR3 contains 16 residues.

This rearrangement joins TRBV12-3 or TRBV12-4 to TRBJ2-5; TCRdb proposes TRBD1, but this gene call is untestable without DNA. This CDR3 comprises 15 residues. CDR3 residues: CASSKKQVLEETQYF.

The J gene is TRBJ2-4, the V gene TRBV10-1; no DNA is available, so the TRBD1 call from TCRdb remains unchecked. The germline V gene has CDR1 WNHNN and CDR2 SYGVQD (reference sequence). CDR3 length equals 14 residues. The CDR3 is CASSEGRWGNIQYF.

The V and J genes are TRBV10-2 and TRBJ2-7; TCRdb proposes TRBD1, but this gene call is untestable without DNA. This CDR3 spans 14 amino acids. Germline CDR1 WSHSY, CDR2 SAAADI. The chain's CDR3 is CASRIGQGAYEQYF.

V is TRBV20-1 and J is TRBJ2-5; TCRdb calls TRBD1, which cannot be checked without DNA. Germline assignment: CDR1 DFQATT and CDR2 SNEGSKA (reference sequence). This CDR3 is built from 13 residues. The CDR3 spells CSARFPGSETQYF.

This chain connects TRBV20-1 to TRBJ2-7; TCRdb reports TRBD1, a call that lacks DNA to check it against. Germline CDR1 and CDR2: DFQATT and SNEGSKA (reference sequence). This CDR3 contains 11 residues. CDR3 residues: CSARDWPGQYF.

V and J are TRBV19 and TRBJ2-1; TCRdb calls TRBD1, which cannot be checked without DNA. The CDR3 has 14 amino acids. Germline lookup yields CDR1 LNHDA and CDR2 SQIVND (reference sequence). The CDR3 sequence: CASSIDRVGNEQFF.

The J gene is TRBJ2-3, the V gene TRBV4-3; there is no DNA to check the TCRdb D call of TRBD1. Germline V gives CDR1 LGHNA, CDR2 YSLEER. The CDR3 sequence is 15 residues long. CDR3 sequence: CASSQAPTSTDTQYF.

The chain uses TRBV25-1 and TRBJ1-4; TCRdb indicates TRBD1, and absent DNA this call remains unverified. Per the germline V gene, CDR1 is MGHDK and CDR2 is SYGVNS. The CDR3 covers 16 residues. CDR3 in amino acids: CASSENRDGANEKLFF.

The chain is built from TRBV6-5 and TRBJ1-1; checking the TCRdb D call of TRBD1 is not possible without DNA. Germline V gene data show CDR1 as MNHEY and CDR2 as SVGAGI. This CDR3 comprises 16 residues. CDR3 in amino acids: CASSSGQKRLNTEAFF.

The chain couples TRBV5-6 to TRBJ2-4; TCRdb's D call of TRBD2 is untestable without DNA. This CDR3 contains 14 residues. Germline V gene lookup returns CDR1 SGHDT and CDR2 YYEEEE. The CDR3 here is CASSLGGARNIQYF. The full variable domain, completed using reference TRBV5-6 and TRBJ2-4, is DAGVTQSPTHLIKTRGQQVTLRCSPKSGHDTVSWYQQALGQGPQFIFQYYEEEERQRGNFPDRFSGHQFPNYSSELNVNALLLGDSALYLCASSLGGARNIQYFGAGTRLSVL.

The rearrangement uses TRBV11-2 and TRBJ2-1; lacking DNA, the TRBD2 call made by TCRdb goes unchecked. This CDR3 region has 17 residues. CDR1 is SGHAT and CDR2 is FQNNGV in the germline V gene. CDR3 sequence reads: CASSLDSASVTYNEQFF.

The rearrangement joins TRBV10-3 to TRBJ2-1; TCRdb designates TRBD1, a call that cannot be tested without DNA. The CDR3 covers 15 residues. Germline assignment: CDR1 ENHRY and CDR2 SYGVKD. The CDR3 is CAISGIRQGNNEQFF.

The rearrangement links TRBV7-3 to TRBJ2-3; TCRdb picks TRBD2, but there is no DNA to check that call. The V gene's germline CDR1 is SGHTA and CDR2 FQGTGA. The CDR3 runs to 17 residues. CDR3 protein: CASSSRTSGARTDTQYF.

The chain recombines TRBV7-6 with TRBJ2-7; there is no DNA to check the TCRdb D call of TRBD2. The CDR3 sequence is 18 residues long. Germline assignment: CDR1 SGHVS and CDR2 FNYEAQ. This CDR3 is CASSLGPGGRANQYEQYF.

The V gene is TRBV6-5, the J gene TRBJ1-6; TCRdb's D call, TRBD1, is unchecked because there is no DNA. CDR3 length: 19 amino acids. In germline, CDR1 is MNHEY, CDR2 SVGAGI. CDR3 region: CASSYPKGSGGGYNSPLHF.

This chain connects TRBV12-3 or TRBV12-4 to TRBJ2-1; as DNA is missing, the TRBD2 call by TCRdb cannot be tested. The CDR3 runs to 17 residues. Here the CDR3 reads CASSLVAGGAVGNEQFF.

The chain uses TRBV18 and TRBJ2-5; TCRdb's D call, TRBD2, is unchecked because there is no DNA. Germline lookup yields CDR1 KGHSH and CDR2 LQKENI. CDR3 size: 17 residues. CDR3 loop: CASSLTSGGRASRTQYF.

V is TRBV12-3 or TRBV12-4 and J is TRBJ2-1; TCRdb gives TRBD2 as the D gene, but with no DNA this cannot be confirmed. CDR3 length equals 12 residues. CDR3 sequence reads: CASSPGGPEQFF.